The 4 T cell receptor beta chains below all came from one sample that was sequenced in a study of cytomegalovirus exposure and HLA in healthy donors. The PCR contained 60 Vbeta and 13 Jbeta primers. Repertoires were generated with immunoSEQ multiplex PCR, while TCRdb's copy carries only in-frame clones and drops some. Of about 90,000 clones in the sample, approximately 68% were seen once. Sample: PBMCs. The receptor set was obtained from a woman aged 45-60 years in good health and CMV-seropositive.

With regard to this clone: This sample also contains other DNA sequences that code for the same CDR3. V gene TRBV6-5 combines with J gene TRBJ2-7; D is possibly TRBD2 (7 bases). The CDR3 is 13 amino acids. V was shortened by 2 bases and J by 4 bases, with 9 bases between the two germline ends. CDR1 and CDR2 from the germline V gene are MNHEY and SVGAGI. The CDR3 coding sequence is TGTGCCAGCAGTTACGAGGGGGGGTACGAGCAGTACTTC. Translated, it gives CASSYEGGYEQYF.

This clone appeared a single time. The rearrangement links TRBV15 to TRBJ1-6; a possible D gene is TRBD1 (6 bases). This CDR3 has 15 amino acids. Germline loops: CDR1 LNHNV, CDR2 YYDKDF (reference sequence). Between the trimmed V and J ends, which lost 5 bases and 7 bases, there was a span of 15 bases. The CDR3 DNA follows: TGTGCCACCAGCGTAGGGGGACGGAGGAATTCACCCCTCCACTTT. Its translation is CATSVGGRRNSPLHF.

This sequence joins TRBV7-9 and TRBJ1-2, with TRBD1 matching 8 bases. Looked up from germline, CDR1 is SEHNR and CDR2 is FQNEAQ (reference sequence). V shed 5 bases, J shed 4 bases, and the junction held 3 bases outside the gene matches. This CDR3 is built from 13 residues. The CDR3 loop reads CASSHGQGYGYTF. The CDR3 bases are TGTGCCAGCAGCCACGGACAGGGCTATGGCTACACCTTC. The whole variable domain, filled in from reference TRBV7-9 and TRBJ1-2, reads DTGVSQNPRHKITKRGQNVTFRCDPISEHNRLYWYRQTLGQGPEFLTYFQNEAQLEKSRLLSDRFSAERPKGSFSTLEIQRTEQGDSAMYLCASSHGQGYGYTFGSGTRLTVV.

CDR3 DNA sequence: TGTGCCAGCAGTTACTCGATAAAAGCCGGGCCCCAGCATTTT. The encoded protein is CASSYSIKAGPQHF. The V gene is TRBV6-5, the J gene TRBJ1-5; D is uncertain. From germline, CDR1 is MNHEY and CDR2 SVGAGI. There are 14 residues in the CDR3. V shed 0 bases and J shed 9 bases, with 12 bases lying between them.